This T cell receptor (beta chain) stems from a study of cytomegalovirus exposure and HLA in healthy donors. Across the study: An early release of data contained tens of millions of unique TCRs, which came from HLA-typed donors. General study results and limits: Across donors, most TCRs were seen rarely, yet some public ones were widespread. In an earlier analysis, most TCR beta V segments were productive about 87% or about 30% of the time. The availability of immune exposure information extended only to CMV serostatus.

The CDR3 is made up of 15 amino acids. The germline V gene encodes CDR1 SEHNR and CDR2 FQNEAQ (reference sequence). The J segment lost 8 bases and the V segment lost 4 bases, leaving 11 bases of the junction unmatched. As regards this clone: Its antigen is unknown.

This PCR relied on a set of 60 Vbeta primers and 13 Jbeta primers. Sequenced by immunoSEQ multiplex PCR; TCRdb stores in-frame clones only, minus some. The data show about 110,000 clones, approximately 80% seen once. The specimen sequenced was PBMCs. The receptor's source is a woman between 18 and 30 years old in good health and CMV-seronegative. The J gene is TRBJ1-2, the V gene TRBV7-9, with TRBD1 matching over 9 bases. This chain's CDR3 is CASSSPTGQGGGYTF. As DNA, the CDR3 is TGTGCCAGCAGCTCACCGACGGGACAGGGAGGGGGCTACACCTTC.